The sample holds a few counts of the clone carrying this T cell receptor beta chain. The sample belongs to a study of blood T cell repertoires in COVID-19. In the study overall: COVID-19 samples, acute and convalescent, were from the United States, Italy and Spain.

Participants' own reports of clinical history determined their cohort assignment. The V segment lost 2 bases and the J segment 3 bases; nucleotides outside the gene matches: 2. Germline V lookup: CDR1 LGHDT, CDR2 YNNKEL (reference sequence). The CDR3 extends over 14 amino acids. Method: immunoSEQ multiplex PCR; TCRdb's copy keeps in-frame clones and lacks some. Among about 220,000 clones listed, roughly four fifths were seen once. The source is a woman in her fifties or sixties who had recovered from COVID-19. The sequencing sample was made of PBMCs or T cells enriched from blood (not recorded which). The chain recombines TRBV3-1 (or the pseudogene TRBV3-2) with TRBJ2-3, with TRBD1 matching over 7 bases. The CDR3 region has the DNA TGTGCCAGCAGCCAACACAGGGGAACAGATACGCAGTATTTT. Its translation is CASSQHRGTDTQYF.